This TCR beta chain was sequenced during a study of shared T cell receptors in the human thymus. The germline V gene encodes CDR1 SGHRS and CDR2 YFSETQ. CDR3 length: 13 residues. V was clipped by 4 bases and J by 3 bases; unmatched bases: 4. The repertoire was sequenced with immunoSEQ multiplex PCR; TCRdb's copy has only in-frame clones and lacks some. This table holds 500,000 to 550,000 clones, about four fifths found once. These data were also reused for a study on human thymus T cells. From that paper: The sample donors, healthy Finnish infants, were having corrective surgery for congenital heart defects. From resections taken during corrective heart surgery, the thymus tissue was obtained. Thymic TCR repertoires of unrelated people reportedly overlapped highly.

What was sequenced was thymocytes. This sequence was found in a boy under two years old with a congenital heart defect. V usage is TRBV5-1 and J usage is TRBJ2-7, with 7 nucleotides matching TRBD1. The chain's CDR3 is CASSPRDSYEQYF. CDR3 nucleotide sequence: TGCGCCAGCAGCCCCCGGGACAGCTACGAGCAGTACTTC.